This entry concerns a single T cell receptor (beta chain). Its antigen is not known. This sample is part of a study of T cells expressing NK-cell markers. At the level of the study: The TCR beta repertoires were obtained from sorted CD3+CD56+NKG2C+, CD3+CD56+NKG2C- and CD3+CD56-NKG2C+ T cells. Study-level points and caveats: Dominant NKG2C+ clonotypes accounted for roughly 1.0-7.0% of CD8+ T cells in about six donors. Expanded NKG2C+ T cell clones were not confirmed as HCMV-specific.

Template switching by 5'RACE with UMIs generated the TCR beta cDNA. TCRdb reprocessed the 5' RACE reads and stores each CDR3 protein as one record, lacking DNA. The sample holds about 390,000 distinct CDR3 sequences. Sequencing was performed on blood T cells: a sorted CD56 or NKG2C T cell subset, CD4+ or CD8+ T cells, or bulk PBMC T cells (not recorded which). The source is a woman aged 45-65 years in good health.

The CDR3 here is CSVGHATYDEQFF. The genes are TRBV29-1 and TRBJ2-1. This CDR3 contains 13 residues. Germline V gene data show CDR1 as SQVTM and CDR2 as ANQGSEA.